This entry lists 6 T cell receptor beta chains sequenced from one sample in a study of identical twins' blood T cells. TCRdb redid the calling of the 5' RACE reads with MiXCR, one entry per CDR3 protein. The table includes hundreds of thousands of distinct CDR3 sequences, over 25% detected once. Sequences were obtained from PBMCs. The origin of the receptors is a woman aged 18-55 years in good health.

This clonotype was seen many times. This chain joins TRBV20-1 and TRBJ2-7; D call uncertain. CDR1 and CDR2 (germline): DFQATT, SNEGSKA (reference sequence). The CDR3 extends over 12 amino acids. Trimming took 5 bases from V and 2 from J, leaving 10 bases between them. CDR3 loop: CSASAGAYEQYF. CDR3 nucleotide sequence: TGCAGTGCTTCGGCAGGTGCCTACGAGCAGTACTTC.

J is TRBJ2-1 and V is TRBV10-3, with D perhaps TRBD1 (6 bases). The germline gives CDR1 ENHRY, CDR2 SYGVKD. This CDR3 region has 19 residues. The V gene lost 4 bases and the J gene lost 8 bases, with 30 bases spanning the gap. CDR3 nucleotide sequence: TGTGCCATCAGTGGAGGGGGTCTGCCCGGCCAAAACAGAACTCATGAGCAGTTCTTC. This translates into CAISGGGLPGQNRTHEQFF.

In the case of this clonotype: This may arise from a read error, as a much more abundant clone is one base away. The chain uses TRBV7-6 and TRBJ1-4; maybe TRBD1 (6 bases). CDR1 and CDR2 from the germline V gene are SGHVS and FNYEAQ. The length of the CDR3 is 15 residues. The CDR3 spells CTSSLIDRHNEKLFF. CDR3 in DNA: TGTACCAGCAGCCTAATCGACAGGCATAATGAAAAACTGTTTTTT.

This clonotype was counted between two and nine times. This chain connects TRBV3-1 to TRBJ2-1, with D unclear. The CDR3 spans 12 residues. The V end was cut by 1 base, the J end by 10 bases, with 8 bases between. CDR1 and CDR2 from the germline V gene are LGHDT and YNNKEL (reference sequence). The CDR3 DNA follows: TGTGCCAGCAGCCAAGGGCAGCAAGAGCAGTTCTTC. As protein: CASSQGQQEQFF.

The V and J genes are TRBV20-1 and TRBJ2-2; a weak D match, TRBD2 (6 bases). The CDR3 totals 14 residues. Germline loops: CDR1 DFQATT, CDR2 SNEGSKA (reference sequence). The ends were cut back, 0 bases at V and 3 bases at J, with 8 bases in the middle. The chain's CDR3 is CSAREGGHTGELFF. CDR3 nucleotides: TGCAGTGCTAGAGAAGGAGGGCACACCGGGGAGCTGTTTTTT.

This clonotype was detected only a few times. This chain uses TRBV6-6 with TRBJ1-4; D is undetermined. The CDR3 is 15 residues long. The germline V gene encodes CDR1 MNHNY and CDR2 SVGAGI (reference sequence). Trimming left V 0 bases short and J 6 bases short, with 11 bases between. CDR3 nucleotides: TGTGCCAGCAGTTACTCTAGGTTCGGGGATGAAAAACTGTTTTTT. It encodes CASSYSRFGDEKLFF.